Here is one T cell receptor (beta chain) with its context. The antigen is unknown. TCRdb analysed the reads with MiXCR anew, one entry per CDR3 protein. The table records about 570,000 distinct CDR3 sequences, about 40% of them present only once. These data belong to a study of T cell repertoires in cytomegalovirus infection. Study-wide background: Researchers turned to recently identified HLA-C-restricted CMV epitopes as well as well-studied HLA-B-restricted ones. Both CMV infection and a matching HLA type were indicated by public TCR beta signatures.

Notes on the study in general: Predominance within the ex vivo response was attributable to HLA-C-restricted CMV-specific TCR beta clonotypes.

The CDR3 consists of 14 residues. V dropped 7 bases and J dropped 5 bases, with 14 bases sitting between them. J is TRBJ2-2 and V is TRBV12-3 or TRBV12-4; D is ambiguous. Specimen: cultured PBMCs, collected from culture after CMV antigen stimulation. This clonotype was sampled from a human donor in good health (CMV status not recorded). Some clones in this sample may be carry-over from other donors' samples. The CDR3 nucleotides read TGTGCCAGCACCCCCCTAATTGCGACCGGGGAGCTGTTTTTT. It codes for CASTPLIATGELFF.